A single sample is the source of the 17 T cell receptor beta chains below, sequenced in a study of blood T cells in healthy people across ages. Combining a sample-barcoded 5' primer with a J-beta primer mix, a second PCR ran for 7 to 11 cycles. TCRdb reprocessed the 5' RACE reads with MiXCR, giving one entry per CDR3 protein. Found here are about 1,500,000 distinct CDR3 sequences, approximately 42% of them singletons; the top ten hold 7.9%. Sequenced: blood. These receptors were taken from a woman between 18 and 29 years old in good health.

The CDR3 sequence is CASTPTLRELRFF. The CDR3 nucleotides read TGTGCCAGCACTCCCACCTTGCGGGAGCTCCGGTTCTTC. The rearrangement uses TRBV7-8 and TRBJ2-1; TRBD2 matches at 7 bases. CDR1 is SGHVS, CDR2 FQNEAQ, per germline. Trimming at V came to 7 bases and at J to 15 bases, leaving 15 bases not matched to a gene. The CDR3 is 13 residues long.

This clonotype has just a few counts. V gene TRBV10-3 combines with J gene TRBJ2-7; 7 bases match TRBD1. CDR3 length: 16 residues. Trimming removed 0 bases from V and 2 bases from J; junction bases left unmatched: 7. In germline, CDR1 is ENHRY, CDR2 SYGVKD. The chain's CDR3 is CAISESIGQGAYEQYF. The DNA of the CDR3 is TGTGCCATCAGTGAGTCGATAGGGCAGGGGGCCTACGAGCAGTACTTC.

This clonotype was counted between two and nine times. V usage is TRBV6-5 and J usage is TRBJ2-1; D not resolved. V was clipped by 1 base and J by 0 bases, with 4 bases between them. Germline CDR1 MNHEY, CDR2 SVGAGI. The CDR3 sequence is 14 residues long. The CDR3 nucleotides are TGTGCCAGCAGTTACTTAAGCTCCTACAATGAGCAGTTCTTC. Amino acids: CASSYLSSYNEQFF.

As concerns this clonotype: At one of its ends the junction is not consistent with the germline gene, which may arise from a read error. This chain uses TRBV7-2 with TRBJ2-1; TRBD2 is a possible D gene (5 bases). Germline-derived CDR1 and CDR2 are SGHTA and FQGNSA. This CDR3 spans 13 amino acids. CDR3 residues: CASNLGLGNEQFF. The CDR3 coding sequence is TGTGCCAGCAACTTAGGACTCGGAAATGAGCAGTTCTTC.

A few counts support this clonotype. V gene TRBV7-9 combines with J gene TRBJ2-5; D gene uncertain. The CDR3 runs 15 residues. The germline V and J ends were trimmed by 0 bases and 1 base, with 9 bases remaining between them. Germline V CDR1 and CDR2: SEHNR, FQNEAQ (reference sequence). The CDR3 DNA reads TGTGCCAGCAGCTTAGCATGGGTTTTCCAAGAGACCCAGTACTTC. It specifies CASSLAWVFQETQYF.

This clonotype has a single count. V gene TRBV30 combines with J gene TRBJ1-5; no clear D gene. The CDR3 runs to 10 residues. Germline CDR1 is GTSNPN and CDR2 is SVGIG (reference sequence). Here the CDR3 reads CKATNQPQHF. The DNA of the CDR3 is TGTAAGGCAACAAATCAGCCCCAGCATTTT.

The V and J genes are TRBV27 and TRBJ1-6, with 11 bases fitting TRBD1. V shed 4 bases, J shed 9 bases, and the junction held 5 bases outside the gene matches. The CDR3 has 15 residues. The germline V gene has CDR1 MNHEY and CDR2 SMNVEV (reference sequence). The CDR3 is CASSWGTGGASPLHF. In DNA form, the CDR3 reads TGTGCCAGCAGTTGGGGGACAGGGGGAGCTTCACCCCTCCACTTT.

This clonotype was detected a few times. The chain has TRBV7-2 and TRBJ1-5, with D unclear. Germline CDR1 is SGHTA and CDR2 is FQGNSA. Trimming removed 1 base at V and 3 bases at J, with 13 bases between. CDR3 length: 16 residues. The CDR3 DNA is TGTGCCAGCAGCTTAGGCCTCCTACGGGACAATCAGCCCCAGCATTTT. Amino acids: CASSLGLLRDNQPQHF.

The chain combines TRBV3-1 with TRBJ2-1, with D possibly being TRBD1 (6 bases). V was clipped by 4 bases and J by 2 bases, with 12 bases between them. Looked up from germline, CDR1 is LGHDT and CDR2 is YNNKEL (reference sequence). The CDR3 spans 15 residues. The CDR3 reads CASSPGAGTYNEQFF. The CDR3 coding sequence is TGTGCCAGCAGCCCAGGGGCCGGGACCTACAATGAGCAGTTCTTC.

This clonotype was counted between two and nine times. This chain connects TRBV7-2 to TRBJ2-3; D may be TRBD1 or TRBD2 (5 bases each). This CDR3 spans 16 amino acids. Looked up from germline, CDR1 is SGHTA and CDR2 is FQGNSA. Trimming cost V 4 bases and J 0 bases, with 14 bases left between them. CDR3 bases: TGTGCCAGCAGCTCACAGGCGGGCCTAAGCACAGATACGCAGTATTTT. Amino acid sequence: CASSSQAGLSTDTQYF.

On this clonotype: A junction boundary mismatches the germline segment, possibly from a read error. J is TRBJ2-2 and V is TRBV7-3, with 7 bases aligning to TRBD2. CDR3 size: 14 residues. Germline V gene data show CDR1 as SGHTA and CDR2 as FQGTGA. The CDR3 sequence: CASSLTAAAGEPFF. The DNA of the CDR3 is TGTGCCAGCAGCTTAACTGCAGCGGCGGGGGAGCCGTTTTTT.

The V call is TRBV13, the J call TRBJ2-7; D is undetermined. Germline CDR1 reads PRHDT; CDR2 reads FYEKMQ (reference sequence). V was cut by 5 bases and J by 6 bases, with 11 bases left in between. The CDR3 runs 12 residues. Here the CDR3 DNA reads TGTGCCAGCAGCGGCAATCTCGGCGAGCAGTACTTC. As protein: CASSGNLGEQYF.

The DNA for the CDR3 is TGCGCCAGCAGCTTGACGGGACAGGGAGGAAACGCGTACAATGAGCAGTTCTTC. Translation gives CASSLTGQGGNAYNEQFF. The chain uses TRBV5-1 and TRBJ2-1; TRBD1 matches at 9 bases. The V gene end was trimmed by 1 base and the J gene end by 4 bases; junction bases not matched to a gene: 12. The CDR3 has 18 residues. Germline CDR1 and CDR2: SGHRS and YFSETQ.

The gene calls are TRBV6-5 and TRBJ2-5; TRBD1 agrees at 7 bases. The CDR3 loop spans 18 amino acids. Germline CDR1 MNHEY, CDR2 SVGAGI. J was trimmed by 1 base and V by 0 bases; bases with no gene match: 11. In nucleotides, the CDR3 is TGTGCCAGCAGTTACTCCACGGACAGGTTCGCGTCCCAAGAGACCCAGTACTTC. Protein sequence: CASSYSTDRFASQETQYF.

The CDR3 protein is CASSSHRQGEYYEQYF. CDR3 DNA: TGCGCCAGCAGCTCCCACCGACAGGGTGAATACTACGAGCAGTACTTC. The V call is TRBV5-1, the J call TRBJ2-7, with 7 bases that match TRBD1. The J segment lost 3 bases and the V segment lost 3 bases, leaving 12 bases of the junction unmatched. The CDR3 has 16 amino acids. From germline, CDR1 is SGHRS and CDR2 YFSETQ.

The sample holds many counts of this clonotype. The chain is built from TRBV3-1 and TRBJ2-7; 9 bases map to TRBD1. This CDR3 is 15 amino acids long. Per germline, CDR1 LGHDT and CDR2 YNNKEL (reference sequence). After removal of 2 bases from V and 2 bases from J, the junction contained 4 bases not matched to a gene. This chain's CDR3 is CASSQRGQGTYEQYF. The CDR3, as DNA: TGTGCCAGCAGCCAACGGGGACAGGGAACCTACGAGCAGTACTTC.

There are a few counts of this clonotype. The chain carries TRBV5-5 and TRBJ2-1, with D uncertain. Germline V gene data show CDR1 as SGHKS and CDR2 as YYEKEE (reference sequence). The CDR3 sequence is 14 residues long. Trimming took off 4 bases at V and 0 bases at J, with 8 bases between the two ends. Here the CDR3 reads CASSGSNSYNEQFF. CDR3 DNA: TGTGCCAGCAGCGGCTCAAACTCCTACAATGAGCAGTTCTTC.